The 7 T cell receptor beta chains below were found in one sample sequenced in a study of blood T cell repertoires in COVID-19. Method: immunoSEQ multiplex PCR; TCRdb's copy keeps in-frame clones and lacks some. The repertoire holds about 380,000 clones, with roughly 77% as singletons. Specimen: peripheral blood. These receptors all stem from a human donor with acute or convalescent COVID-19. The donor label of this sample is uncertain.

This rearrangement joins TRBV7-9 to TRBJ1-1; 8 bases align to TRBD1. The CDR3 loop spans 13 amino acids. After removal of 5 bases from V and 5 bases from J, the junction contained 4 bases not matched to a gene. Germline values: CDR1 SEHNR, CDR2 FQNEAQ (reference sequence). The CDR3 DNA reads TGTGCCAGCAGCACTACAGGGGGGACTGAAGCTTTCTTT. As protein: CASSTTGGTEAFF.

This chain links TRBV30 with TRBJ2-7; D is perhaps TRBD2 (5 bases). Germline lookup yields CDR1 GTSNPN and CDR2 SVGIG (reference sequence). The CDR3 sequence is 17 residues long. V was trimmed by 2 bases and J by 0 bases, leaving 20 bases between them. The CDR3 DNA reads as TGTGCCTGGAGTACTAGGGAAGGGAGTTGGCGCTCCTACGAGCAGTACTTC. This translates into CAWSTREGSWRSYEQYF.

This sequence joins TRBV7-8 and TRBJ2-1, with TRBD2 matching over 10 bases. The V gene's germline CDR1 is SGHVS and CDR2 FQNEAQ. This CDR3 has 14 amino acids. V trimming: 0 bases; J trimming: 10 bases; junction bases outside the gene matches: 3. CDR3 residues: CASSLALAGVEQFF. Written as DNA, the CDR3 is TGTGCCAGCAGCTTAGCGCTAGCGGGAGTAGAGCAGTTCTTC.

This CDR3 reads CATSDFQPGNNEQFF. In DNA, the CDR3 is TGTGCCACCAGTGATTTTCAACCGGGAAACAATGAGCAGTTCTTC. The chain has TRBV24-1 and TRBJ2-1, with D possibly matching TRBD2 (5 bases). The CDR3 sequence is 15 residues long. The germline V and J ends were trimmed by 1 base and 5 bases, with 11 bases remaining between them. From germline, CDR1 is KGHDR and CDR2 SFDVKD.

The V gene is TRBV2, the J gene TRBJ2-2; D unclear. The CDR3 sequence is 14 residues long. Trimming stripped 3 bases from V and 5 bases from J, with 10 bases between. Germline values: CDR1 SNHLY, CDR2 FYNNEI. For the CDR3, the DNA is TGTGCCAGCAGTGATCCCCCCTTTACCGGGGAGCTGTTTTTT. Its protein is CASSDPPFTGELFF.

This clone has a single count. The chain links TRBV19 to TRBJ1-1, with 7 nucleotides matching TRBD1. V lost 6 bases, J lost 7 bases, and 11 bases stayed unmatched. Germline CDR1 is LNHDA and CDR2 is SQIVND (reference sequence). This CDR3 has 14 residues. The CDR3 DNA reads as TGTGCCAGTAGAACCTACGACAGGGCTGGTGAAGCTTTCTTT. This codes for CASRTYDRAGEAFF.

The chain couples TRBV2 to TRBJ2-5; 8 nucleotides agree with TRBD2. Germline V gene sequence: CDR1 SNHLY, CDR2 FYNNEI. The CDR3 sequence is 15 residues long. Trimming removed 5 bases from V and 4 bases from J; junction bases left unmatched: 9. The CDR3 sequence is CASSRDSGSLETQYF. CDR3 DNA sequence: TGTGCCAGCAGTAGAGACAGCGGGAGTTTAGAGACCCAGTACTTC.